The clone carrying this TCR beta chain showed up just a few times. Measured with immunoSEQ multiplex PCR; TCRdb has only the in-frame clones, and not every one. The profile shows over 50,000 clones, approximately 86% of them singletons. These data belong to a study of technical replicates of blood from several donors. This clonotype was obtained from a human donor in good health. Some clones in this sample may be carry-over from other donors' samples. The sample consisted of PBMCs.

The CDR3 nucleotides are TGTGCCAGCAGTGGACAGGGAGGTCCTGGAAACACCATATATTTT. Amino acid sequence: CASSGQGGPGNTIYF. The chain is built from TRBV2 and TRBJ1-3; TRBD1 agrees at 7 bases. The V gene end was trimmed by 4 bases and the J gene end by 2 bases; junction bases not matched to a gene: 5. Germline V CDR1 and CDR2: SNHLY, FYNNEI. This CDR3 spans 15 amino acids.